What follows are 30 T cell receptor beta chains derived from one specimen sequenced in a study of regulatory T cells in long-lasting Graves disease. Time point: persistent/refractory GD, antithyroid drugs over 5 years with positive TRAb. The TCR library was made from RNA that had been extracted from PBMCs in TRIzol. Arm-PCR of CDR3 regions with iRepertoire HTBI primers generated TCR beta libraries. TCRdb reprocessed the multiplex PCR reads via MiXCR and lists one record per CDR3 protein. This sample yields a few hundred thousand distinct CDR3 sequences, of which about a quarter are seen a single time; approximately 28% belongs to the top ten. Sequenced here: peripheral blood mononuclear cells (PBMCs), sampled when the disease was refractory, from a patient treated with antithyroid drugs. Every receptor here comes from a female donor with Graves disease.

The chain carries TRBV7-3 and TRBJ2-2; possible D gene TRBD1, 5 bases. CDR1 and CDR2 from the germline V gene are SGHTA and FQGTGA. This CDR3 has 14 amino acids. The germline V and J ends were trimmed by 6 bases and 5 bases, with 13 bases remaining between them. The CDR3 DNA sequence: TGTGCCAGCAGGCTCCTGGGGCATACCGGGGAGCTGTTTTTT. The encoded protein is CASRLLGHTGELFF.

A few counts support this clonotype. The DNA of the CDR3 is TGTGCCAGCAGCGCAACTGGATTCTATGGCTACACCTTC. This translates into CASSATGFYGYTF. V is TRBV6-1 and J is TRBJ1-2; D is unclear. Germline CDR1 and CDR2: MNHNS and SASEGT. The CDR3 runs 13 residues. Trimming shortened V by 6 bases and J by 4 bases, and 12 bases separated the two germline ends.

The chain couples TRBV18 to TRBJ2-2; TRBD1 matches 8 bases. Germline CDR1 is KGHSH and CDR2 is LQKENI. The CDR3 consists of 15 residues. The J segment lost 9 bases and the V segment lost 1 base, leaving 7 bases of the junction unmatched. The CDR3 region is CASSPRRTGLRELFF. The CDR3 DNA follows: TGTGCCAGCTCACCACGCAGGACAGGGCTGCGGGAGCTGTTTTTT.

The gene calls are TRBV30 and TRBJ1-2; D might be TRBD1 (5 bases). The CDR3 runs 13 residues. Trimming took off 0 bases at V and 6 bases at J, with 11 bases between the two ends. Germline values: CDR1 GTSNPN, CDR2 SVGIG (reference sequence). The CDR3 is CAWSVRDENGYTF. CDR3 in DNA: TGTGCCTGGAGTGTGCGGGACGAGAATGGCTACACCTTC. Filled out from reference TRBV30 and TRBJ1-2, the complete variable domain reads SQTIHQWPATLVQPVGSPLSLECTVEGTSNPNLYWYRQAAGRGLQLLFYSVGIGQISSEVPQNLSASRPQDRQFILSSKKLLLSDSGFYLCAWSVRDENGYTFGSGTRLTVV.

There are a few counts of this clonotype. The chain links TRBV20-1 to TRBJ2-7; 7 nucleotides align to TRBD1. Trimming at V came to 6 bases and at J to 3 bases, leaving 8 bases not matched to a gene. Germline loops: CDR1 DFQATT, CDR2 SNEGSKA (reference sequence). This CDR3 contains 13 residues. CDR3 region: CSATDRIGYEQYF. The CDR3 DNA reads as TGCAGTGCAACGGACAGGATAGGCTACGAGCAGTACTTC.

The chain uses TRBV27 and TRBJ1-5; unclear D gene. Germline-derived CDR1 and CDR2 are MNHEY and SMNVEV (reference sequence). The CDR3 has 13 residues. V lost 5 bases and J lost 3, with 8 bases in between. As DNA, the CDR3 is TGTGCCAGCAGTATAAACTACAATCAGCCCCAGCATTTT. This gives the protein CASSINYNQPQHF.

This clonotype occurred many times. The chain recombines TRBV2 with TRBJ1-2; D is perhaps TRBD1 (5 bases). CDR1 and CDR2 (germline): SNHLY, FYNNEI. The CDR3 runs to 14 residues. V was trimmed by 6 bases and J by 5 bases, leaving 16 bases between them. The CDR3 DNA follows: TGTGCCAGCAGACCGGGACGGAATATTTATGGCTACACCTTC. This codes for CASRPGRNIYGYTF.

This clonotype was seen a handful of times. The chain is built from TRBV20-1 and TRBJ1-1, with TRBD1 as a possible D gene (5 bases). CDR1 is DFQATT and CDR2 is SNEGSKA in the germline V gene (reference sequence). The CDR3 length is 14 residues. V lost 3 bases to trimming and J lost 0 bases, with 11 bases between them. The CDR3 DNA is TGCAGTGCTAGTGCCGGGGCAATGAACACTGAAGCTTTCTTT. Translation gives CSASAGAMNTEAFF.

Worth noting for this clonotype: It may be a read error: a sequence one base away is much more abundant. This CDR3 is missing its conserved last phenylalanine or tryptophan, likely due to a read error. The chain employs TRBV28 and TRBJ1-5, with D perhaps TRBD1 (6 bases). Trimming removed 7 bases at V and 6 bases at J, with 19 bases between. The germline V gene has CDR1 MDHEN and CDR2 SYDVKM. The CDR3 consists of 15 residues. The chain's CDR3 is CASTPLGGRLQPQHL. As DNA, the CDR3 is TGTGCCAGCACTCCCTTGGGGGGGCGCCTTCAGCCCCAGCATCTT.

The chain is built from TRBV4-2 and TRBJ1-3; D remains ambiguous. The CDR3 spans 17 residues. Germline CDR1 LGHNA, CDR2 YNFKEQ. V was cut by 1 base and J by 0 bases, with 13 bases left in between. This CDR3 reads CASSQGASRNSGNTIYF. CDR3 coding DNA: TGTGCCAGCAGCCAAGGGGCCTCCAGGAACTCTGGAAACACCATATATTTT.

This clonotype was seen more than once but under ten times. CDR3 coding DNA: TGTGCCAGCAGTTTACGGGCTACTGGATCCTACGAGCAGTACTTC. Amino acid sequence: CASSLRATGSYEQYF. V is TRBV12-3 or TRBV12-4 and J is TRBJ2-7; D is undetermined. V was cut by 2 bases and J by 1 base, with 12 bases left in between. This CDR3 contains 15 residues.

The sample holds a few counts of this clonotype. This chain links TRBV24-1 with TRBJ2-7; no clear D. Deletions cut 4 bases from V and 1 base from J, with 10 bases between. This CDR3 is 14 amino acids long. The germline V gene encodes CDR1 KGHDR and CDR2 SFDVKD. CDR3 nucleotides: TGTGCCACCAGTGAGGGCCCTGGGTCCTACGAGCAGTACTTC. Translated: CATSEGPGSYEQYF.

The CDR3 here is CASANLRQGTYEQYF. Written as DNA, the CDR3 is TGTGCCAGCGCCAATCTCAGACAGGGGACGTACGAGCAGTACTTC. V gene TRBV7-9 combines with J gene TRBJ2-7; TRBD1 matches at 8 bases. The CDR3 is 15 amino acids. J lost 4 bases, V lost 8 bases, and 13 bases had no gene match. Germline values: CDR1 SEHNR, CDR2 FQNEAQ (reference sequence).

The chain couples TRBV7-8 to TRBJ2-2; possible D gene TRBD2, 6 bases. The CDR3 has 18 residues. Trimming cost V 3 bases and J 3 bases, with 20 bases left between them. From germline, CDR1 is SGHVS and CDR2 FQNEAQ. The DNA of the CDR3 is TGTGCCAGCAGCTTTCTAATTTCGGCGGGACCAGACACCGGGGAGCTGTTTTTT. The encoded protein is CASSFLISAGPDTGELFF.

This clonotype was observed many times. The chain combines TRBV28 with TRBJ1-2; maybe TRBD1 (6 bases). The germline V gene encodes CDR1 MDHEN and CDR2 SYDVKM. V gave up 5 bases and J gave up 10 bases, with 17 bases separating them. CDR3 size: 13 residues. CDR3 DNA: TGTGCCAGCAGTCCCATTGGGACACCTCACTACACCTTC. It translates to CASSPIGTPHYTF.

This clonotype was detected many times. CDR3 DNA: TGTGCCAGCAGTTTGTCGGGGGGGTTGAGCACCGGGGAGCTGTTTTTT. Protein: CASSLSGGLSTGELFF. The chain has TRBV12-3 or TRBV12-4 and TRBJ2-2, with 8 bases lining up with TRBD2. CDR3 length: 16 amino acids. V gave up 3 bases and J gave up 4 bases; unmatched junction bases: 7.

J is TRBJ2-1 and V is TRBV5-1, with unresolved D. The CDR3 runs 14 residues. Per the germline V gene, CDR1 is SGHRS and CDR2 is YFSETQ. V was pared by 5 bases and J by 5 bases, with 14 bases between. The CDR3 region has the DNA TGCGCCAGCAGTTCAGCGTTCTATCACAATGAGCAGTTCTTC. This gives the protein CASSSAFYHNEQFF. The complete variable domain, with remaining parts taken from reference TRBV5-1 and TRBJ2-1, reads KAGVTQTPRYLIKTRGQQVTLSCSPISGHRSVSWYQQTPGQGLQFLFEYFSETQRNKGNFPGRFSGRQFSNSRSEMNVSTLELGDSALYLCASSSAFYHNEQFFGPGTRLTVL.

For the CDR3, the DNA is TGCAGTGGAATTAGCGGGACTAGACGCGAGCAGTACTTC. This encodes CSGISGTRREQYF. The V and J genes are TRBV20-1 and TRBJ2-7; 8 nucleotides align to TRBD2. CDR1 is DFQATT, CDR2 SNEGSKA, per germline (reference sequence). This CDR3 region has 13 residues. J lost 6 bases, V lost 7 bases, and 11 bases had no gene match.

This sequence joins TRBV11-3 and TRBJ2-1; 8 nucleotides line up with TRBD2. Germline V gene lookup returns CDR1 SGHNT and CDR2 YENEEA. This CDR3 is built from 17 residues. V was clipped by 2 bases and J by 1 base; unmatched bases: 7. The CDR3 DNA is TGTGCCAGCAGCTTAACGGGATTAGCGGGGTCCTACAATGAGCAGTTCTTC. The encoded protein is CASSLTGLAGSYNEQFF. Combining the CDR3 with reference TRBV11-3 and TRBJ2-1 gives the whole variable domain EAGVVQSPRYKIIEKKQPVAFWCNPISGHNTLYWYLQNLGQGPELLIRYENEEAVDDSQLPKDRFSAERLKGVDSTLKIQPAELGDSAVYLCASSLTGLAGSYNEQFFGPGTRLTVL.

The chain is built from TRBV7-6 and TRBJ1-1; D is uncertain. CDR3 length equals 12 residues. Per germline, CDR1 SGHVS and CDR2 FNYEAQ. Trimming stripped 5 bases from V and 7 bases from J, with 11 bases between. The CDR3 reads CASSERADEAFF. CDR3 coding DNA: TGTGCCAGCAGCGAGAGGGCAGATGAAGCTTTCTTT.

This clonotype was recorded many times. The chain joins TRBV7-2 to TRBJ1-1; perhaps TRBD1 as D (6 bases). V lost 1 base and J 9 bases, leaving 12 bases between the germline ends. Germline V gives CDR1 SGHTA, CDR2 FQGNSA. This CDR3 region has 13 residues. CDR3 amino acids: CASSLDQGRKAFF. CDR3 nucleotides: TGTGCCAGCAGCTTAGATCAGGGGCGGAAAGCTTTCTTT.

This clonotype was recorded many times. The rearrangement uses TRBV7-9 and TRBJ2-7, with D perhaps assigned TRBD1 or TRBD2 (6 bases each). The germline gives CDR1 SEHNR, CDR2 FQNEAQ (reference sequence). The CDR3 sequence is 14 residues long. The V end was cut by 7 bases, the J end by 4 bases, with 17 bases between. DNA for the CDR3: TGTGCCAGCACCCCGGAGGGGGGAAGTTACGAGCAGTACTTC. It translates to CASTPEGGSYEQYF.

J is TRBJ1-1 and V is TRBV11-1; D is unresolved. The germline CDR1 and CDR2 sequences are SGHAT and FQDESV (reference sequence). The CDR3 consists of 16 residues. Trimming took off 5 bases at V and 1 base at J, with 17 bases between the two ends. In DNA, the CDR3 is TGTGCCAGCAGCCAACGGGCTGGGTTGGGGAACACTGAAGCTTTCTTT. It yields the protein CASSQRAGLGNTEAFF.

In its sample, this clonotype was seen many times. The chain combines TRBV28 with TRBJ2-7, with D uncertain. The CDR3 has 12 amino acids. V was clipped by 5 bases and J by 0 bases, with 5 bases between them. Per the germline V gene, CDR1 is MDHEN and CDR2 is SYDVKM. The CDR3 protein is CASSLFSYEQYF. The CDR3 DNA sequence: TGTGCCAGCAGTCTCTTCTCCTACGAGCAGTACTTC.

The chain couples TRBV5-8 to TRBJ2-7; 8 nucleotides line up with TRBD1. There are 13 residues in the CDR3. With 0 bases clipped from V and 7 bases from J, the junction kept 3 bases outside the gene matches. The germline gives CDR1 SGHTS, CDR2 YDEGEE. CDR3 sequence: CASSLGTGREQYF. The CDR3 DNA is TGTGCCAGCAGCTTGGGGACAGGGAGGGAGCAGTACTTC.

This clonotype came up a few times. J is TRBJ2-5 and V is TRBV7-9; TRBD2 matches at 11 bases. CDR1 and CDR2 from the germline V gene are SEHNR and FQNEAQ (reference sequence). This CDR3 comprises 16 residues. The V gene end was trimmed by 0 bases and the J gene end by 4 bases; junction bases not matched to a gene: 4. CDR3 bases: TGTGCCAGCAGCTTAGCCACTAGCGGGGGTCGAGAGACCCAGTACTTC. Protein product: CASSLATSGGRETQYF.

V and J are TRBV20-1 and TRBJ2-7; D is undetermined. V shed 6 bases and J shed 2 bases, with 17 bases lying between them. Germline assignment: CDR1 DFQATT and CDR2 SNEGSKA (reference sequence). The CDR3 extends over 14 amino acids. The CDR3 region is CSAPSPGRTYEQYF. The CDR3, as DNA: TGCAGTGCCCCCTCCCCAGGCCGTACCTACGAGCAGTACTTC.

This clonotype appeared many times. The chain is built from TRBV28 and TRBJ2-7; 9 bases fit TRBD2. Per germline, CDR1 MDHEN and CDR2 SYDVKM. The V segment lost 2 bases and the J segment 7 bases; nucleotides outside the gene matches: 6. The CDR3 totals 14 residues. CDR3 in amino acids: CASSLGLATQEQYF. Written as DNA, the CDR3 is TGTGCCAGCAGTTTAGGACTAGCGACTCAAGAGCAGTACTTC. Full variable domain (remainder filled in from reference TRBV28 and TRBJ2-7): DVKVTQSSRYLVKRTGEKVFLECVQDMDHENMFWYRQDPGLGLRLIYFSYDVKMKEKGDIPEGYSVSREKKERFSLILESASTNQTSMYLCASSLGLATQEQYFGPGTRLTVT.

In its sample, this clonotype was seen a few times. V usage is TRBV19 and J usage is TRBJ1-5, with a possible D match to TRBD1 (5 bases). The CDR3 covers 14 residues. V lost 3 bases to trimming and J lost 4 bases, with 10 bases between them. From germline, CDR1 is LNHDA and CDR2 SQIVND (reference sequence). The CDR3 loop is CASSMVGANQPQHF. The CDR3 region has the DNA TGTGCCAGTAGTATGGTAGGGGCTAATCAGCCCCAGCATTTT.

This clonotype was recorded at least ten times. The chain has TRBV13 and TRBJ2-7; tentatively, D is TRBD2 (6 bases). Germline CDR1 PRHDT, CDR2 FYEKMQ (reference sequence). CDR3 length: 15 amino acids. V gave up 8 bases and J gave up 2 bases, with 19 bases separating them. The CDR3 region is CASRGTGTGTYEQYF. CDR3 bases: TGTGCCAGCCGTGGAACGGGGACTGGGACCTACGAGCAGTACTTC.